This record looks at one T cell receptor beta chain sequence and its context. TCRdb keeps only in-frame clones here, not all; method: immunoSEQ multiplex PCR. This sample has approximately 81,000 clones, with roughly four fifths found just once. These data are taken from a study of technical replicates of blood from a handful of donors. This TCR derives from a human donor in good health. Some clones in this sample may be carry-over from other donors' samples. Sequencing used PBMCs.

CDR3 sequence (DNA): TGTGCCAGCAGCCAAGATGGGCTAGCGGGAAGCACAGATACGCAGTATTTT. It codes for CASSQDGLAGSTDTQYF. The genes are TRBV4-2 and TRBJ2-3, with 9 bases aligning to TRBD2. The CDR3 extends over 17 amino acids. Germline CDR1 is LGHNA and CDR2 is YNFKEQ. After removal of 0 bases from V and 0 bases from J, the junction contained 4 bases not matched to a gene.